This entry describes one T cell receptor beta chain. The source of the sample is a study of blood T cell repertoires in COVID-19. Study details: The study drew acute and convalescent COVID-19 samples from the United States, Italy and Spain. T cells, B-cell-depleted T cells, or PBMCs supplied cDNA or gDNA.

In the authors' workflow: The assay estimated nucleated cells by amplifying reference gene primers. Assay: immunoSEQ multiplex PCR; the TCRdb copy retains only in-frame clones and omits some. That table is the source of V, J and clone size, and D and trimming were worked out from the DNA. The sample yields 50,000 to 75,000 clones, more than 65% seen once. Sequencing was carried out using peripheral blood. The TCR sequence derives from a human donor in a cohort sampled during active COVID-19.

This chain's CDR3 is CSASTQRGAADTQYF. CDR3 nucleotide sequence: TGCAGTGCTAGTACTCAGCGGGGGGCAGCAGATACGCAGTATTTT. V and J are TRBV20-1 and TRBJ2-3; 9 bases are shared with TRBD2. This CDR3 region has 15 residues. V was clipped by 3 bases and J by 4 bases; unmatched bases: 8. In germline, CDR1 is DFQATT, CDR2 SNEGSKA (reference sequence).